This T cell receptor (beta chain) was recovered during a study of cytomegalovirus exposure and HLA in healthy donors. The V gene's germline CDR1 is SGHNT and CDR2 YYREEE (reference sequence). V gave up 7 bases and J gave up 1 base; unmatched junction bases: 9. The CDR3 is made up of 16 amino acids. Researchers ran the PCR with 60 Vbeta and 13 Jbeta primers. Repertoires were generated with immunoSEQ multiplex PCR, while TCRdb's copy carries only in-frame clones and drops some. The repertoire includes roughly 150,000 clones, roughly 80% of them detected once, and nearly 2.5% sits in the top ten. V gene TRBV5-4 combines with J gene TRBJ2-5; 11 positions match TRBD2. The sample comprised PBMCs. This TCR was sampled from a male donor in good health and CMV-seronegative. CDR3 region: CASSSRLAGTQETQYF. CDR3 nucleotides: TGTGCCAGCTCGAGCCGACTAGCGGGAACCCAAGAGACCCAGTACTTC.